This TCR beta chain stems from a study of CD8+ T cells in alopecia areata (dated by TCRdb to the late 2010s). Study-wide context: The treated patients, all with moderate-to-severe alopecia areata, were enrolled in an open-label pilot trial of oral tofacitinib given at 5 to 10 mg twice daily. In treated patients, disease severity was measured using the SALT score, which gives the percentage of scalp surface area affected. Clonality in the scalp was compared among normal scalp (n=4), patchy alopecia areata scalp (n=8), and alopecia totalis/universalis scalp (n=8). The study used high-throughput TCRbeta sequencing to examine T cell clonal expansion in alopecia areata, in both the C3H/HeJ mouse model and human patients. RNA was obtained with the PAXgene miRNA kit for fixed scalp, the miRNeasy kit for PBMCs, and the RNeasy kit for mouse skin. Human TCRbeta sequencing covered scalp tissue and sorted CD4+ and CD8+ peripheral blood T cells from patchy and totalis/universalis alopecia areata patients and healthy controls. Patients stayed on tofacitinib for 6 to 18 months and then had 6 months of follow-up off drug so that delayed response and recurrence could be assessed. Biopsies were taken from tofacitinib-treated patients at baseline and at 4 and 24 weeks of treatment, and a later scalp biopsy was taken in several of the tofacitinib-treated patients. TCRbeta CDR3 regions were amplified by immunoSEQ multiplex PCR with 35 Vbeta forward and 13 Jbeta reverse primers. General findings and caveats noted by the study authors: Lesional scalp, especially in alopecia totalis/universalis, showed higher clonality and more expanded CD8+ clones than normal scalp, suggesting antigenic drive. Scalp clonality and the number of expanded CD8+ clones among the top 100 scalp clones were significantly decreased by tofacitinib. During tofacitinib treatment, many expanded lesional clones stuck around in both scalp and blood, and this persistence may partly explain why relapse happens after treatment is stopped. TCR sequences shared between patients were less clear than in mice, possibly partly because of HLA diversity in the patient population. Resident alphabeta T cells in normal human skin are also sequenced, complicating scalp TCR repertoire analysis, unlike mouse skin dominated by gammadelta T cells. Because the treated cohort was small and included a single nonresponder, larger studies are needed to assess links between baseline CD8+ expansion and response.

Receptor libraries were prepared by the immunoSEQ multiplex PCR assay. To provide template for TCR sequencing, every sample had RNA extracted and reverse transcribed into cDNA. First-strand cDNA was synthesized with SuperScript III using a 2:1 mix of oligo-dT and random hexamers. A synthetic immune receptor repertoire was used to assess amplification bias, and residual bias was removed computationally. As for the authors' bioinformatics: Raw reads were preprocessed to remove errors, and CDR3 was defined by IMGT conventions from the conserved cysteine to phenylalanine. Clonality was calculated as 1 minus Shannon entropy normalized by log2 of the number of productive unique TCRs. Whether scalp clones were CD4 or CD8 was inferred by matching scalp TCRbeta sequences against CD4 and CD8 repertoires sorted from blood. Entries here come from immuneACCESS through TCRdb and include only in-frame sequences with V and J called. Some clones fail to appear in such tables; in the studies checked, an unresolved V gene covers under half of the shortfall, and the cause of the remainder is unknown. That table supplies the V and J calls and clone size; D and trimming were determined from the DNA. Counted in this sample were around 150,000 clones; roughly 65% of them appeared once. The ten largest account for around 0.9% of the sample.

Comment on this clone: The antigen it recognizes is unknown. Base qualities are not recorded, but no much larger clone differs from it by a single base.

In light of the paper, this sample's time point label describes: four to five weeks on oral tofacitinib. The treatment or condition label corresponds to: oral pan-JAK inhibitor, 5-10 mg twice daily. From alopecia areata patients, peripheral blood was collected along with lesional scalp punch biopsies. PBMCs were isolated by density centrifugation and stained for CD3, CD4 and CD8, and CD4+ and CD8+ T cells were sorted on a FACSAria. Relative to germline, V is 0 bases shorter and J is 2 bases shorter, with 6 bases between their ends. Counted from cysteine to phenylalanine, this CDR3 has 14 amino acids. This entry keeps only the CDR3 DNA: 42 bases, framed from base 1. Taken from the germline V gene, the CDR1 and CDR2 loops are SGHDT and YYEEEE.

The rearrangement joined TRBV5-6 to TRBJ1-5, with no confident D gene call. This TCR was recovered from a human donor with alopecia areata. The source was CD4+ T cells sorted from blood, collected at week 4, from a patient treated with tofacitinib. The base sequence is TGTGCCAGCAGCTTGGGAGGGCGCAATCAGCCCCAGCATTTT. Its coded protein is CASSLGGRNQPQHF.